This T cell receptor beta chain stems from a study of blood T cell repertoires in COVID-19. Study in general: From T cells, B-cell-depleted T cells, or PBMCs came the material, which was cDNA or gDNA.

Residents of over 20 US areas, aged about 18 to 89 years, made up the participants. The CDR3 consists of 15 residues. The V gene's germline CDR1 is KGHSH and CDR2 LQKENI. Unmatched junction bases numbered 5, after V lost 4 bases and J lost 2 bases. Here immunoSEQ multiplex PCR was the method, and the copy in TCRdb shows in-frame clones only, minus some. Of 400,000 to 550,000 clones in the sample, 87% were seen once. The TCR sequence derives from a woman between 18 and 29 years old with acute COVID-19. The rearrangement uses TRBV18 and TRBJ1-2, with 9 nucleotides matching TRBD1. Sample: PBMCs or T cells enriched from blood (not recorded which). The CDR3 bases are TGTGCCAGCTCACGAGGACAGGGGACGAACTATGGCTACACCTTC. It yields the protein CASSRGQGTNYGYTF.